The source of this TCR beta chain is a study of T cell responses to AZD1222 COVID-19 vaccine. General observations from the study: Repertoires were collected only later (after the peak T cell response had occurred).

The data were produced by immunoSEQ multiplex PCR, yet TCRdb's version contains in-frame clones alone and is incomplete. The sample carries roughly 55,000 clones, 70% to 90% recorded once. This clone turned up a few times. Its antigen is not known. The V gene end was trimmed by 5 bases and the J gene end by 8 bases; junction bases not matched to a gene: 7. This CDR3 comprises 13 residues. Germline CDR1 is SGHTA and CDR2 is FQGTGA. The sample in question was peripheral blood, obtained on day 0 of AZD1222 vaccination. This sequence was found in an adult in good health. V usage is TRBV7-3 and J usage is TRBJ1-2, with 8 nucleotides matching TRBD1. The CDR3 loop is CASSPDREGGYTF. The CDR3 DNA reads TGTGCCAGCAGCCCGGACAGGGAGGGGGGCTACACCTTC.